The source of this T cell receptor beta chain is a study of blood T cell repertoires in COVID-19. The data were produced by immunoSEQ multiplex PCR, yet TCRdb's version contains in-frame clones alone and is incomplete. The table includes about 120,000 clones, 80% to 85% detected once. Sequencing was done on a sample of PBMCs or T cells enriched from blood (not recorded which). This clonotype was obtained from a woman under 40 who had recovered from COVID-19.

The CDR3 sequence is CASSLTSTDTQYF. The CDR3 DNA sequence: TGCGCCAGCAGCCTAACTAGCACAGATACGCAGTATTTT. The V gene is TRBV4-1, the J gene TRBJ2-3; D ambiguous. The CDR3 sequence is 13 residues long. Trimming removed 4 bases at V and 0 bases at J, with 5 bases between. Germline V gene sequence: CDR1 MGHRA, CDR2 YSYEKL.